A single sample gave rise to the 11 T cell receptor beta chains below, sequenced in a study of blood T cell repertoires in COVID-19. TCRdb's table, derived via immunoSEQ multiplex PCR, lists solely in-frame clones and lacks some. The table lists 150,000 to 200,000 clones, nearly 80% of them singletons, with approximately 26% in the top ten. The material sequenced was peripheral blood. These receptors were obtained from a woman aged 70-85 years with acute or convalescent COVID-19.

The CDR3 DNA sequence: TGTGCCAGCAGCTTAAATAGTGACAATGAGCAGTTCTTC. Residues: CASSLNSDNEQFF. This chain uses TRBV12-3 or TRBV12-4 with TRBJ2-1; D is undetermined. V shed 6 bases and J shed 5 bases, with 11 bases lying between them. The CDR3 has 13 amino acids.

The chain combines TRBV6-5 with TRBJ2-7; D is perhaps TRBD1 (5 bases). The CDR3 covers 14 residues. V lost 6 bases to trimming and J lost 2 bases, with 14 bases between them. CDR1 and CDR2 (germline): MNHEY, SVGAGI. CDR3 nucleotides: TGTGCCAGCAGGGTCGCGACAGACACCTACGAGCAGTACTTC. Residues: CASRVATDTYEQYF.

The CDR3 region is CASSELDYRGEETQYF. CDR3 DNA sequence: TGTGCCAGCAGCGAACTAGACTATCGGGGGGAAGAGACCCAGTACTTC. The genes are TRBV6-1 and TRBJ2-5, with 7 positions matching TRBD2. Germline V gene data show CDR1 as MNHNS and CDR2 as SASEGT. The CDR3 consists of 16 residues. V lost 6 bases, J lost 3 bases, and 13 bases stayed unmatched.

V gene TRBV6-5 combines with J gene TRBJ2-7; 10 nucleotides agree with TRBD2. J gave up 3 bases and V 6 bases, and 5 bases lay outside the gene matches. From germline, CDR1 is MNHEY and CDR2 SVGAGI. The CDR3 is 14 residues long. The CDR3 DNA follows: TGTGCCAGCAGGAGGACTAGCGGATTCTACGAGCAGTACTTC. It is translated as CASRRTSGFYEQYF.

The CDR3 spells CASSTGYSDTQYF. The CDR3, as DNA: TGTGCCAGCAGTACAGGGTATTCAGATACGCAGTATTTT. The chain is built from TRBV2 and TRBJ2-3; tentative D call: TRBD1 (6 bases). V lost 5 bases and J lost 4, with 10 bases in between. The germline gives CDR1 SNHLY, CDR2 FYNNEI. The CDR3 has 13 residues.

Here the CDR3 reads CASSPPNGGSYNEQFF. The CDR3 coding sequence is TGTGCCAGCTCACCACCGAATGGCGGCTCCTACAATGAGCAGTTCTTC. The J gene is TRBJ2-1, the V gene TRBV18; D gene ambiguous. Germline values: CDR1 KGHSH, CDR2 LQKENI. This CDR3 region has 16 residues. Trimming took off 0 bases at V and 0 bases at J, with 9 bases between the two ends.

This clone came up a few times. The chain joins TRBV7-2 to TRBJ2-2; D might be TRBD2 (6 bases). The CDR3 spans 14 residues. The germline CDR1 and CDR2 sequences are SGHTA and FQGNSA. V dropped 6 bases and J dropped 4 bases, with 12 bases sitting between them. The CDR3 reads CASRASAPTGELFF. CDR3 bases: TGTGCCAGCAGGGCTAGCGCTCCCACCGGGGAGCTGTTTTTT.

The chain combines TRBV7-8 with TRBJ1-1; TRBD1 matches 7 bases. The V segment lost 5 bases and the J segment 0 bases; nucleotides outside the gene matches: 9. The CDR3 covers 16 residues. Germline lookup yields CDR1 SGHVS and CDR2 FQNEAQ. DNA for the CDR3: TGTGCCAGCAGCCCCACCCCCGGGACAGTGAACACTGAAGCTTTCTTT. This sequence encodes CASSPTPGTVNTEAFF.

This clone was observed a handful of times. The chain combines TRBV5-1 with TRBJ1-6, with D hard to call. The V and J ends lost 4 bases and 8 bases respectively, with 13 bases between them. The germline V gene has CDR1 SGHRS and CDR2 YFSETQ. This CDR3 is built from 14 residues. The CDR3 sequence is CASSRSTGHSPLHF. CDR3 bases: TGCGCCAGCAGCCGCTCCACTGGGCATTCACCCCTCCACTTT.

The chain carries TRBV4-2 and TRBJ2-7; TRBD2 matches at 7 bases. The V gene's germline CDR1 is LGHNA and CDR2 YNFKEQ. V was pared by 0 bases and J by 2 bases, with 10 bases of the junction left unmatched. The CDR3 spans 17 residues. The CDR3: CASSQEGGGRVPYEQYF. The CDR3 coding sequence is TGTGCCAGCAGCCAAGAAGGCGGTGGGAGGGTACCCTACGAGCAGTACTTC.

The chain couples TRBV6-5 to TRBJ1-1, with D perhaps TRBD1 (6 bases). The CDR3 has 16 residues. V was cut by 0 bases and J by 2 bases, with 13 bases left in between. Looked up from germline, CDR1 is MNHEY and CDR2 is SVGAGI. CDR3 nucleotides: TGTGCCAGCAGTTACTCGATAGGGGGGGGCAACACTGAAGCTTTCTTT. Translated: CASSYSIGGGNTEAFF.